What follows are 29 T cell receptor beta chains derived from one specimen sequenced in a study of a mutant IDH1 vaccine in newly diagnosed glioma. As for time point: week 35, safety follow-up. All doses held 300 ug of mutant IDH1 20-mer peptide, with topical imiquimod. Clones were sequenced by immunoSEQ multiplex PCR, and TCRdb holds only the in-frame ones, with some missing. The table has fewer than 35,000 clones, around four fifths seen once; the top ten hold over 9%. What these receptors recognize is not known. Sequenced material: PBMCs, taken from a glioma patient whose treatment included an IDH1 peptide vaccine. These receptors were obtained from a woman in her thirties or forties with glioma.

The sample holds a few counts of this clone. In DNA, the CDR3 is TGTGCCAGCAGACAAGACAGGGGGTACGAGCAGTACTTC. This codes for CASRQDRGYEQYF. The rearrangement joins TRBV7-8 to TRBJ2-7; TRBD1 agrees at 9 bases. The germline V gene has CDR1 SGHVS and CDR2 FQNEAQ. The CDR3 is 13 amino acids. The junction had 4 bases not matched to a gene; V was cut back by 6 bases and J by 4 bases.

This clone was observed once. CDR3 loop: CASSPNRVSANSYTF. Written as DNA, the CDR3 is TGTGCCAGCAGTCCCAACAGGGTAAGCGCGAATAGCTACACCTTC. The chain has TRBV2 and TRBJ1-2, with D maybe TRBD1 (6 bases). The CDR3 runs 15 residues. The germline V gene encodes CDR1 SNHLY and CDR2 FYNNEI. V was cut by 5 bases and J by 9 bases, with 22 bases left in between.

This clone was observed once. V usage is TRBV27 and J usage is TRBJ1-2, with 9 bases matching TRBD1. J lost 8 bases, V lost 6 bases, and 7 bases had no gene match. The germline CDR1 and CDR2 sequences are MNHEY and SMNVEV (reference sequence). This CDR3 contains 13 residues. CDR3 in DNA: TGTGCCAGCAGAAACAGGGGGCTCGGGGGCTACACCTTC. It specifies CASRNRGLGGYTF.

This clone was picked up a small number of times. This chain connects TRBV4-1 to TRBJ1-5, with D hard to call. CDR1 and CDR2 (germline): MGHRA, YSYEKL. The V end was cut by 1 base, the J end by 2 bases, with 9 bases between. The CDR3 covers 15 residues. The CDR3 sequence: CASSQGPWGNQPQHF. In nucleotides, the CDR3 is TGCGCCAGCAGCCAAGGGCCCTGGGGCAATCAGCCCCAGCATTTT.

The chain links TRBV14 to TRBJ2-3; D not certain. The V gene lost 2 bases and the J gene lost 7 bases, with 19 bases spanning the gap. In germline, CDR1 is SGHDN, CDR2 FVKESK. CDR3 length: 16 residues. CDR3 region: CASSQSRGVSSYTQYF. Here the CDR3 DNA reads TGTGCCAGCAGCCAATCTAGAGGAGTTAGTTCGTATACGCAGTATTTT.

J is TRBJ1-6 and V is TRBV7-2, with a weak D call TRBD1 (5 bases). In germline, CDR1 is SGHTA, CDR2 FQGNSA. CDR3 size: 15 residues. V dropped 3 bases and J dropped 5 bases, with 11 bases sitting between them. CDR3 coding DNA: TGTGCCAGCAGCTTGCTGGGACGGGATAATTCACCCCTCCACTTT. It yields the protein CASSLLGRDNSPLHF.

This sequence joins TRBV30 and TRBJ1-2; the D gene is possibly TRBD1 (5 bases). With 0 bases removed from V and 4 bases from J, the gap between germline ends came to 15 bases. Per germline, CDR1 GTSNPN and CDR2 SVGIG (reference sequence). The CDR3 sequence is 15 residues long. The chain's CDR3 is CAWSVAGRMGYGYTF. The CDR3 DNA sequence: TGTGCCTGGAGTGTGGCAGGGAGGATGGGCTATGGCTACACCTTC.

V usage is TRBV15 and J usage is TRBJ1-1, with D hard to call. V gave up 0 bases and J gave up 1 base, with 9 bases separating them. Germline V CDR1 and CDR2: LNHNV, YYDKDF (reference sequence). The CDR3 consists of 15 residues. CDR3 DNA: TGTGCCACCAGCAGAGAAGTAACACCGAACACTGAAGCTTTCTTT. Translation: CATSREVTPNTEAFF.

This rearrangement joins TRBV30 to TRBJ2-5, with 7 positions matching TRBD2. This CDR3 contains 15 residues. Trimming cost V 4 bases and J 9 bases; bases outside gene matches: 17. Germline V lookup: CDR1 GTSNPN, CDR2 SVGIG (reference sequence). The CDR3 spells CAWTKRGGPAAAQYF. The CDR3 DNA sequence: TGTGCCTGGACTAAACGCGGGGGACCCGCTGCGGCCCAGTACTTC.

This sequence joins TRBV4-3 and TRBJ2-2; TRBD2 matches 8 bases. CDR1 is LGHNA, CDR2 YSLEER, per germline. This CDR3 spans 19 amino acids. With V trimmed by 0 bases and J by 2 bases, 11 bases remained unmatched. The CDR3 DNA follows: TGCGCCAGCAGCCAAGATCTTGGGCGGGGGGCCTCAAACACCGGGGAGCTGTTTTTT. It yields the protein CASSQDLGRGASNTGELFF.

The CDR3 region is CASSLYEGQPQHF. The CDR3 nucleotides read TGTGCCAGCAGCTTGTACGAAGGTCAGCCCCAGCATTTT. The chain joins TRBV7-2 to TRBJ1-5; D remains unclear. Germline CDR1 SGHTA, CDR2 FQGNSA. The CDR3 is 13 amino acids. Trimming pared 3 bases from V and 6 bases from J, leaving 9 bases between.

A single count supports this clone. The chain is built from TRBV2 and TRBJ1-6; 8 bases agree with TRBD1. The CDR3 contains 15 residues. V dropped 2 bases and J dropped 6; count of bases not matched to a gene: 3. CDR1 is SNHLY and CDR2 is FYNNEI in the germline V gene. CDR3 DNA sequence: TGTGCCAGCAGTGAACAGGGGGCGGCTAATTCACCCCTCCACTTT. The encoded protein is CASSEQGAANSPLHF.

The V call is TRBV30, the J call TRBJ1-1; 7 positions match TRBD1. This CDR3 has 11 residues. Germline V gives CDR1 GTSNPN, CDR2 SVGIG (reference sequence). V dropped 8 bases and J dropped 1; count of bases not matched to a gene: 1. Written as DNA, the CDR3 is TGTGCCCAGGGGGAGAACACTGAAGCTTTCTTT. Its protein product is CAQGENTEAFF.

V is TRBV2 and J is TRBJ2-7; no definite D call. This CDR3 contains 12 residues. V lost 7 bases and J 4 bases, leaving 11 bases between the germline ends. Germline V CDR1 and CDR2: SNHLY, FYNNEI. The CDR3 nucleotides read TGTGCCAGCAATAGGCAGAGATACGAGCAGTACTTC. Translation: CASNRQRYEQYF.

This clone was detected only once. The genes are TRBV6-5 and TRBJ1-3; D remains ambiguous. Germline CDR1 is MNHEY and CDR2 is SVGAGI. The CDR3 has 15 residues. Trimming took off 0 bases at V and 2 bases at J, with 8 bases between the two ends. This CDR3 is CASSYSEETGNTIYF. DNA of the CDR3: TGTGCCAGCAGTTACTCGGAGGAAACTGGAAACACCATATATTTT.

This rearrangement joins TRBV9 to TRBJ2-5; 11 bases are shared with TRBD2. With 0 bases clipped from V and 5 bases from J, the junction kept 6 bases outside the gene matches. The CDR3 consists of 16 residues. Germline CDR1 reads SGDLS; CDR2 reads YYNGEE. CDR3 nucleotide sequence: TGTGCCAGCAGCGTAGGGGCGACTAGCGGGACGGAGACCCAGTACTTC. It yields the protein CASSVGATSGTETQYF.

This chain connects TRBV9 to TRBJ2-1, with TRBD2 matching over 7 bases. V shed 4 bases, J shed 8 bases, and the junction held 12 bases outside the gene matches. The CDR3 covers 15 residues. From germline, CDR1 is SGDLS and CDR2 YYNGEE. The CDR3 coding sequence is TGTGCCAGCAGCCGGGAGGCGGCCCTGTACGATGAGCAGTTCTTC. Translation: CASSREAALYDEQFF.

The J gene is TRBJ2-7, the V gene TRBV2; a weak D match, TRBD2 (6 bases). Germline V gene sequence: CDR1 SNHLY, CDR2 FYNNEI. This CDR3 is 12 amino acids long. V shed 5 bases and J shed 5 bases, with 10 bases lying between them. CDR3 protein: CASSWRADEQYF. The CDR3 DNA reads TGTGCCAGCAGTTGGAGGGCCGACGAGCAGTACTTC.

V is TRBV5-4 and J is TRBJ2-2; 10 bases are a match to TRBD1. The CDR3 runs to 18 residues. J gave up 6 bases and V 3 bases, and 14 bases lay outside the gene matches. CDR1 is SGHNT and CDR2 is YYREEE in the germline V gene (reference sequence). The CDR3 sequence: CASSYPRVGQGKAGELFF. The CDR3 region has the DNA TGTGCCAGCAGCTACCCACGAGTGGGACAGGGGAAGGCCGGGGAGCTGTTTTTT.

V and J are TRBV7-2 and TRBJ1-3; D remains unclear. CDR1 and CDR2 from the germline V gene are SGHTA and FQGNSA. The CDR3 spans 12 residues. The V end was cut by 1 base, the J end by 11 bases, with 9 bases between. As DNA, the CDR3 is TGTGCCAGCAGCTTAGATGAGTCACCCATATATTTT. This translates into CASSLDESPIYF.

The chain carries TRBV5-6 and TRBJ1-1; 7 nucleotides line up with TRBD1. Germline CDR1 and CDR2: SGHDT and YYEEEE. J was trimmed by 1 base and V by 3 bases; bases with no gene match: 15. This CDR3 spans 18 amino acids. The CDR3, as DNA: TGTGCCAGCAGCTCGGATTGGATTGACAGGGAATGGAACACTGAAGCTTTCTTT. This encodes CASSSDWIDREWNTEAFF.

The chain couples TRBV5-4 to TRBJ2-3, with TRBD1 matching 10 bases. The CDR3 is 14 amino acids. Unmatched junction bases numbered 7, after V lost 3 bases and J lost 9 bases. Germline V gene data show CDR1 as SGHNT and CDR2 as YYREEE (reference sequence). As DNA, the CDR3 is TGTGCCAGCAGCTCGGGACAGGGGAGGGACACGCAGTATTTT. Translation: CASSSGQGRDTQYF. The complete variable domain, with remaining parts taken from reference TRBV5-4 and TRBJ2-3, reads ETGVTQSPTHLIKTRGQQVTLRCSSQSGHNTVSWYQQALGQGPQFIFQYYREEENGRGNFPPRFSGLQFPNYSSELNVNALELDDSALYLCASSSGQGRDTQYFGPGTRLTVL.

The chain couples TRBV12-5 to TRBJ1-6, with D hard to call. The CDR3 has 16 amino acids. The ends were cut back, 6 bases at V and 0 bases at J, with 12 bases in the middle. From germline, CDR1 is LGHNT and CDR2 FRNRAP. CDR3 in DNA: TGTGCTAGTGGGGAGGGAGGGAGCTCCTATAATTCACCCCTCCACTTT. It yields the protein CASGEGGSSYNSPLHF.

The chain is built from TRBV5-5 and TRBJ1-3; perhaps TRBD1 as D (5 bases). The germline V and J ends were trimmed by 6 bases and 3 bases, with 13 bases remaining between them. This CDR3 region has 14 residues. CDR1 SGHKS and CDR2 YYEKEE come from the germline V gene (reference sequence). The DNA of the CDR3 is TGTGCCAGCAAGTGGGGGGAGTATGGAAACACCATATATTTT. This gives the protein CASKWGEYGNTIYF.

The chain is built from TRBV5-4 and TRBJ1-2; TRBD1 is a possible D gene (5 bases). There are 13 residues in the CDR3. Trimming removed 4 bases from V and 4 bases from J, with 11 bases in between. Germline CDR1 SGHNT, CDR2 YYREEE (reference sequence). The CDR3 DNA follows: TGTGCCAGCAGCGCCATCGGGGGCTATGGCTACACCTTC. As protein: CASSAIGGYGYTF.

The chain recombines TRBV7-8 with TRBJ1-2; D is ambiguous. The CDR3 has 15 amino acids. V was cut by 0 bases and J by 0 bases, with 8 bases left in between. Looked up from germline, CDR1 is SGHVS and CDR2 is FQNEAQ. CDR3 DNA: TGTGCCAGCAGCTTAGCAGGCAGATCTAACTATGGCTACACCTTC. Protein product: CASSLAGRSNYGYTF.

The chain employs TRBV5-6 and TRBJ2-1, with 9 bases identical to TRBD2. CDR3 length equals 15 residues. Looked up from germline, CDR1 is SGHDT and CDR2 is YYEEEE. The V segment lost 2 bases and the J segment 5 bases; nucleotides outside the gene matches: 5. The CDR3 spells CASSLGGGADNEQFF. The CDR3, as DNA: TGTGCCAGCAGCTTAGGCGGGGGGGCTGACAATGAGCAGTTCTTC.

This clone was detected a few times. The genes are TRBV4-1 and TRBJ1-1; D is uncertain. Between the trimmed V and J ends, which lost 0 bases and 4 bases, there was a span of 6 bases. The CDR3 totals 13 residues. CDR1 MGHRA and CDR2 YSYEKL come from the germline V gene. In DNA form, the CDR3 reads TGCGCCAGCAGCCAAGATCTGGGCACTGAAGCTTTCTTT. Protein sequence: CASSQDLGTEAFF.

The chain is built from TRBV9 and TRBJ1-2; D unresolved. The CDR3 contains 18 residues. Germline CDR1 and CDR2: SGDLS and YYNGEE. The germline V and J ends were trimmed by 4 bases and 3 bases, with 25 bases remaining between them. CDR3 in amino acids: CASSLSVDGPISDYGYTF. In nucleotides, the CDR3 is TGTGCCAGCAGCCTCTCCGTCGACGGCCCTATCTCTGACTATGGCTACACCTTC.